This T cell receptor (beta chain) was identified in a study of cytomegalovirus exposure and HLA in healthy donors. Turning to this clone: Its antigen is not identified.

The donors were in the roughly 130-subject validation cohort; that cohort was separate from the approximately 670-subject first cohort. The trim removed 5 bases at V and 6 bases at J, leaving 11 bases unmatched. The CDR3 runs to 17 residues. Germline CDR1 is SGHTA and CDR2 is FQGNSA. The repertoire was sequenced with immunoSEQ multiplex PCR; TCRdb's copy has only in-frame clones and lacks some. The data show some 250,000 clones, with 90% seen just once and 0.35% to 0.45% held by the top ten. Study results and limitations: There were some public TCRs occurring in many donors, but most TCR sequences were rare. Cytomegalovirus-associated status was assigned to about 180 TCR beta chains. Cytomegalovirus status was reportedly diagnosed by the classifier with high sensitivity and specificity.

The gene calls are TRBV7-2 and TRBJ2-2, with 11 bases lining up with TRBD2. The sequenced material came from PBMCs. The TCR comes from a woman between 18 and 30 years old in good health and CMV-seronegative. The CDR3 loop is CASSVRRVAGGPGELFF. CDR3 bases: TGTGCCAGCAGCGTGAGGCGGGTAGCGGGGGGGCCCGGGGAGCTGTTTTTT.